This T cell receptor beta chain was captured by sequencing in a study of T-cell reconstitution after alpha-beta-depleted transplantation in children. The library targeted TCRbeta and was prepared with unique molecular identifiers. One entry per CDR3 protein, called by TCRdb with MiXCR from the PCR reads. The sample yields approximately 340,000 distinct CDR3 sequences, 10% seen once. The ends lost 3 bases at V and 4 bases at J; junction bases unmatched: 9. Germline V gene sequence: CDR1 SGHAT, CDR2 FQNNGV. This CDR3 region has 17 residues. This clonotype was seen only a few times. This TCR was sampled from a human donor who donated a stem cell graft to a child with acute lymphoblastic leukemia. This specimen consisted of PBMCs from the stem cell graft donor, obtained from the stem cell graft. The chain employs TRBV11-2 and TRBJ2-2; 9 bases fit TRBD1. CDR3 DNA sequence: TGTGCCAGCAGCTTTTCCGGTGGGGACAGGGTCACCGGGGAGCTGTTTTTT. Translating it yields CASSFSGGDRVTGELFF.